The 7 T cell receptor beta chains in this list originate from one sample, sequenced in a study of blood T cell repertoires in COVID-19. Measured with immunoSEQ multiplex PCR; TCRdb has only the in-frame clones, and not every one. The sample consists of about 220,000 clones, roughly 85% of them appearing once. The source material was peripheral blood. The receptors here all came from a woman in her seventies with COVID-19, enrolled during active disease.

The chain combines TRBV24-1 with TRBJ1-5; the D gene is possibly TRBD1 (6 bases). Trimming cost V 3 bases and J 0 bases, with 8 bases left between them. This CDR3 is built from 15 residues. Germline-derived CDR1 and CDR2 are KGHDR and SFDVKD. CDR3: CATSDAGVSNQPQHF. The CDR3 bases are TGTGCCACCAGTGATGCAGGGGTTAGCAATCAGCCCCAGCATTTT.

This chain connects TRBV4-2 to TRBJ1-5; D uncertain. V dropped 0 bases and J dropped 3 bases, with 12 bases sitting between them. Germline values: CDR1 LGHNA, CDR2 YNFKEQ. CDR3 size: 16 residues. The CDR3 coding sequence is TGTGCCAGCAGCCAAGATAGGCAGGCCTTCAATCAGCCCCAGCATTTT. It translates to CASSQDRQAFNQPQHF.

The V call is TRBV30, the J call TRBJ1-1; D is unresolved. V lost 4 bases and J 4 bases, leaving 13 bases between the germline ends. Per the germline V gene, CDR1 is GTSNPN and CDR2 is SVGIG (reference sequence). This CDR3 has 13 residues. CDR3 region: CAWNPTIGTEAFF. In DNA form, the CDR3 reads TGTGCCTGGAACCCCACGATCGGCACTGAAGCTTTCTTT.

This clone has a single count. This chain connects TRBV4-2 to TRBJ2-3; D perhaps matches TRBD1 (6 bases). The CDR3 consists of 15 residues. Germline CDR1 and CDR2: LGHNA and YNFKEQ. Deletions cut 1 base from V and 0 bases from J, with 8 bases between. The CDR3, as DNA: TGTGCCAGCAGCCAAGGAGGACAGAGCACAGATACGCAGTATTTT. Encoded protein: CASSQGGQSTDTQYF.

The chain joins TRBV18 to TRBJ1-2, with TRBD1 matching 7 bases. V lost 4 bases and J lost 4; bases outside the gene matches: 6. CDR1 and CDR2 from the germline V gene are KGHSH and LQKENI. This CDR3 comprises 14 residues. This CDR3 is CASSRQTGFYGYTF. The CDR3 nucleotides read TGTGCCAGCTCACGACAGACAGGGTTCTATGGCTACACCTTC.

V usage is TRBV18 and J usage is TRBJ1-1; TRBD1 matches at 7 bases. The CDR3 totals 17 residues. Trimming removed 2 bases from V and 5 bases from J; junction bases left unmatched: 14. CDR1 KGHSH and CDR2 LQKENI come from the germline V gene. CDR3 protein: CASSPSNRAGGWTEAFF. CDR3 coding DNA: TGTGCCAGCTCACCATCGAATCGAGCAGGGGGTTGGACTGAAGCTTTCTTT. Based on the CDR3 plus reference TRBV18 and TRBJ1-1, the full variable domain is NAGVMQNPRHLVRRRGQEARLRCSPMKGHSHVYWYRQLPEEGLKFMVYLQKENIIDESGMPKERFSAEFPKEGPSILRIQQVVRGDSAAYFCASSPSNRAGGWTEAFFGQGTRLTVV.

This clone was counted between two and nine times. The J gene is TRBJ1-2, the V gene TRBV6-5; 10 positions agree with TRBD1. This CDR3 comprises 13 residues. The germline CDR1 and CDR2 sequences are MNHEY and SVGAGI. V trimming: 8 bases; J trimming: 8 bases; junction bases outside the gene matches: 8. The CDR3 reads CASGRQGATGYTF. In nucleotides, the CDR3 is TGTGCCAGCGGGAGACAGGGGGCGACCGGCTACACCTTC.